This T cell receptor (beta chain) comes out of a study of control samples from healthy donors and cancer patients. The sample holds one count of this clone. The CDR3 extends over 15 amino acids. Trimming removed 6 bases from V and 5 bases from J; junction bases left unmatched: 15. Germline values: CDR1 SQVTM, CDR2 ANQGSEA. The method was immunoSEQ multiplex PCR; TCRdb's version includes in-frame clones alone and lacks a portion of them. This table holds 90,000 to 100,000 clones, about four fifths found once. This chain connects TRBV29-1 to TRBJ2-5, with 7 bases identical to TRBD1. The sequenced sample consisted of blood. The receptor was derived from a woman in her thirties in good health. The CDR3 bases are TGCAGCGTCCCACGGGACAGCGGAGTCGGGGAGACCCAGTACTTC. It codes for CSVPRDSGVGETQYF.